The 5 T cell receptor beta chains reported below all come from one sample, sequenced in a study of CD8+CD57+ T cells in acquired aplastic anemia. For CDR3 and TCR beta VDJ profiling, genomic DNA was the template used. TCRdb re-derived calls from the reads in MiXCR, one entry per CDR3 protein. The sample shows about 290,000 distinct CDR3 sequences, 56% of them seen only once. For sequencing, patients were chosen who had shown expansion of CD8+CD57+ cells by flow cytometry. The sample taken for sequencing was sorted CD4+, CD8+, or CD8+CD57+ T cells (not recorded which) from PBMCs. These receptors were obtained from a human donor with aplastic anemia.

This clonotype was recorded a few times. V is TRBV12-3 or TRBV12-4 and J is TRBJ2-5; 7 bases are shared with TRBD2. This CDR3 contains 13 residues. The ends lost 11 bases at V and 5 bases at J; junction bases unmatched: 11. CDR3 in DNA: TGTGCCGTCGGAGCTAGCGGTCCGGAGACCCAGTACTTC. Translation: CAVGASGPETQYF.

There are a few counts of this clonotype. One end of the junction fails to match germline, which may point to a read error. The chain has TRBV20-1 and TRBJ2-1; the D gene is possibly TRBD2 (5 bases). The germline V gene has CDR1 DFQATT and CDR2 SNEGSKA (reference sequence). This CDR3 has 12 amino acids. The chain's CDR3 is CSASTSGREQFF. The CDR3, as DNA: TGCAGCGCTAGTACAAGCGGTCGAGAGCAGTTCTTC.

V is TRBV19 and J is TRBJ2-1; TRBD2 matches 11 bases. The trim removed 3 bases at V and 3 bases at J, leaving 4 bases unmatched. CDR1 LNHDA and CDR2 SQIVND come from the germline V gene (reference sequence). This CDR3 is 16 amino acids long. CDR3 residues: CASSIPGLAVYNEQFF. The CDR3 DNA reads TGTGCCAGTAGTATCCCGGGACTAGCGGTCTACAATGAGCAGTTCTTC. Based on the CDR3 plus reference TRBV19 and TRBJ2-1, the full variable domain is DGGITQSPKYLFRKEGQNVTLSCEQNLNHDAMYWYRQDPGQGLRLIYYSQIVNDFQKGDIAEGYSVSREKKESFPLTVTSAQKNPTAFYLCASSIPGLAVYNEQFFGPGTRLTVL.

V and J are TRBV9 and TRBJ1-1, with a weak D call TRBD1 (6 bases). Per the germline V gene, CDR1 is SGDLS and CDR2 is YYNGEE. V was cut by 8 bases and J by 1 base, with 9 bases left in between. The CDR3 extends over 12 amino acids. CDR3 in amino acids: CASGGPNTEAFF. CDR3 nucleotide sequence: TGTGCCAGTGGGGGCCCGAACACTGAAGCTTTCTTT.

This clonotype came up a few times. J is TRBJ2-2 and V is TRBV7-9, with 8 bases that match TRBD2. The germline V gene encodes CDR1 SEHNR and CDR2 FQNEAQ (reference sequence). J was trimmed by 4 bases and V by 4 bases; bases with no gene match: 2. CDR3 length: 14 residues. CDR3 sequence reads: CASSWGTSTGELFF. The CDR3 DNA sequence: TGTGCCAGCAGCTGGGGGACTAGCACCGGGGAGCTGTTTTTT.